One T cell receptor (beta chain) is described in this entry. The data are from a study of neoadjuvant anti-PD-1 for oral cavity cancer. Here immunoSEQ multiplex PCR was the method, and the copy in TCRdb shows in-frame clones only, minus some. The repertoire holds around 17,000 clones, with approximately 61% as singletons. V dropped 1 base and J dropped 12 bases, with 19 bases sitting between them. Germline CDR1 and CDR2: MNHEY and SMNVEV (reference sequence). This CDR3 has 15 amino acids. The receptor comes from a person between 35 and 79 years old with oral cavity squamous cell carcinoma. The sequencing used PBMCs, collected before nivolumab (anti-PD-1) treatment. V gene TRBV27 combines with J gene TRBJ2-1, with D possibly being TRBD2 (6 bases). The CDR3 sequence: CASSLWGTLRPSQFF. The CDR3, as DNA: TGTGCCAGCAGTTTATGGGGGACTTTACGTCCCTCGCAGTTCTTC.